These T cell receptor beta chains were read from a single sample in a study of blood T cells in healthy people across ages. MiXCR, applied by TCRdb to the 5' RACE reads, yields one record per CDR3 protein. The top ten clones hold about 10% of a sample with some 1.6 million distinct CDR3 sequences, around 35% of them seen once. Sequencing was carried out using blood. The receptors stem from a woman younger than 45 in good health. Both conserved end residues are part of each CDR3. The D gene is left open where the match is weak. The size field is filled for only some rows; it gives once, few, many or a size class.

V gene,D gene,clone size,J gene,CDR3 protein,CDR3 DNA
TRBV12-3/TRBV12-4,TRBD2,few,TRBJ2-1,CASSPWTSGGAFNEQFF,TGTGCCAGCAGTCCCTGGACTAGCGGGGGGGCCTTTAATGAGCAGTTCTTC
TRBV10-3,NA,few,TRBJ1-1,CAISESGPLNTEAFF,TGTGCCATCAGTGAGTCGGGGCCCTTGAACACTGAAGCTTTCTTT
TRBV28,TRBD1,NA,TRBJ2-7,CASSQGQVSYNEQYF,TGTGCCAGCAGCCAAGGACAGGTTTCCTACAATGAGCAGTACTTC
TRBV13,TRBD2,NA,TRBJ2-5,CASSTLTGTSDNEQYF,TGTGCCAGCAGCACACTAACCGGGACTAGCGACAATGAGCAGTACTTC
TRBV10-3,TRBD1,few,TRBJ1-1,CAIRDRGKNTEAFF,TGTGCCATCAGGGACAGGGGTAAGAACACTGAAGCTTTCTTT
TRBV3-1,TRBD1,NA,TRBJ1-2,CASSQGQGARYGYTF,TGTGCCAGCAGCCAAGGACAGGGGGCAAGATATGGCTACACCTTC
TRBV28,NA,NA,TRBJ2-7,CASLYEGKFEAGSVYNEQYF,TGTGCCAGCTTATACGAGGGGAAATTTGAGGCCGGGAGCGTTTACAATGAGCAGTACTTC
TRBV4-1,TRBD2,few,TRBJ2-7,CASSQSGGASYEQYF,TGCGCCAGCAGCCAAAGCGGGGGGGCCTCCTACGAGCAGTACTTC
TRBV25-1,TRBD1,few,TRBJ2-2,CASSQGAKTGELFF,TGTGCCAGCAGTCAGGGGGCGAAGACCGGGGAGCTGTTTTTT
TRBV7-9,NA,NA,TRBJ1-1,CASSLAGGRGTEAFF,TGTGCCAGCAGCTTAGCGGGCGGGCGGGGCACTGAAGCTTTCTTT
TRBV7-8,NA,NA,TRBJ1-4,CASSPQGRSEKLFF,TGTGCCAGCAGCCCCCAGGGGAGGAGTGAAAAACTGTTTTTT
TRBV6-4,NA,NA,TRBJ1-2,CASRNQGNYGYTF,TGTGCCAGCCGTAACCAGGGTAACTATGGCTACACCTTC
TRBV5-1,NA,NA,TRBJ2-4,CASKGDQAKNIQYF,TGCGCCAGCAAAGGAGATCAAGCCAAAAACATTCAGTACTTC
TRBV28,NA,few,TRBJ2-7,CASSLSYSGYEQYF,TGTGCCAGCAGTTTATCATATAGCGGTTACGAGCAGTACTTC
TRBV18,NA,NA,TRBJ2-5,CASSQERAQEQYF,TGTGCCAGCTCTCAAGAGAGGGCGCAAGAGCAGTACTTC
TRBV20-1,NA,few,TRBJ2-7,CSARIGVRTDEQYF,TGCAGTGCTAGAATAGGAGTCCGCACCGACGAGCAGTACTTC
TRBV3-1,NA,NA,TRBJ1-6,CASSQGTGYNSPLHF,TGTGCCAGCAGCCAAGGCACAGGGTATAATTCACCCCTCCACTTT
TRBV9,NA,NA,TRBJ2-3,CASSGKTSTDTLYF,TGTGCCAGCAGCGGAAAAACTAGCACAGATACGCTGTATTTT
TRBV4-1,NA,few,TRBJ1-2,CASSQAGGQLYGYTF,TGCGCCAGCAGCCAAGCTGGAGGACAGCTTTATGGCTACACCTTC
TRBV18,TRBD1,NA,TRBJ2-3,CASSPQRTGRDNTDTQYF,TGTGCCAGCTCACCCCAACGGACAGGGCGGGACAACACAGATACGCAGTATTTT
TRBV27,NA,NA,TRBJ1-6,CASSLSSNNSPLHF,TGTGCCAGCAGTTTATCCAGTAATAATTCACCCCTCCACTTT
TRBV7-3,TRBD2,once,TRBJ2-3,CASSFTGTSADTQYF,TGTGCCAGCAGCTTTACGGGAACTAGCGCAGATACGCAGTATTTT
TRBV11-1,TRBD2,many,TRBJ2-3,CASSSGLAGRDTQYF,TGTGCCAGCAGCTCGGGACTAGCGGGTCGGGATACGCAGTATTTT
TRBV30,TRBD1,few,TRBJ2-1,CAWREQGYNEQFF,TGTGCCTGGAGGGAACAGGGGTACAATGAGCAGTTCTTC
TRBV12-3/TRBV12-4,NA,NA,TRBJ2-4,CASTRGRSYGQYF,TGTGCCAGCACCAGGGGTCGTAGCTACGGGCAGTACTTC
TRBV20-1,TRBD2,few,TRBJ2-1,CSARGTLSSGSYNEQFF,TGCAGTGCTAGAGGGACGCTCTCTAGCGGGTCCTACAATGAGCAGTTCTTC
TRBV7-2,TRBD2,NA,TRBJ2-3,CASSHGLAGAETQYF,TGTGCCAGCAGCCATGGACTAGCGGGAGCGGAGACGCAGTATTTT
TRBV7-2,NA,few,TRBJ2-1,CASSLDWINNEQFF,TGTGCCAGCAGCTTAGACTGGATAAACAATGAGCAGTTCTTC
TRBV12-3/TRBV12-4,NA,NA,TRBJ2-5,CASSLAGTSSEETQYF,TGTGCCAGCAGTTTGGCCGGGACCTCGTCCGAAGAGACCCAGTACTTC
TRBV20-1,NA,few,TRBJ1-1,CSAGGGRPEAFF,TGCAGTGCGGGGGGAGGGCGGCCTGAAGCTTTCTTT
TRBV24-1,NA,NA,TRBJ2-1,CATSDPGWNEQFF,TGTGCCACCAGTGATCCGGGGTGGAATGAGCAGTTCTTC
TRBV7-6,TRBD1,NA,TRBJ2-7,CASSQEGQVKITEQYF,TGTGCCAGCAGCCAAGAAGGACAGGTTAAAATTACCGAGCAGTACTTC
TRBV13,NA,few,TRBJ2-3,CASSSSGTEPTDTQYF,TGTGCCAGCAGCTCCTCCGGGACCGAACCCACAGATACGCAGTATTTT
TRBV29-1,NA,NA,TRBJ2-7,CSVRGGRSYEQYF,TGCAGCGTTCGCGGGGGCCGGTCCTACGAGCAGTACTTC
TRBV20-1,TRBD1,many,TRBJ2-7,CSAPGQGSSYEQYF,TGCAGTGCTCCCGGACAGGGCAGCTCCTACGAGCAGTACTTC
TRBV10-3,NA,NA,TRBJ1-5,CAISEGTINQPQHF,TGTGCCATCAGTGAGGGGACTATCAATCAGCCCCAGCATTTT
TRBV10-3,TRBD2,many,TRBJ2-1,CAISESGSGRSNEQFF,TGTGCCATCAGTGAGTCTGGGAGCGGGAGAAGCAATGAGCAGTTCTTC